This is a list of T cell receptor beta chains from one sample in a study of PD-1 blockade in classical Hodgkin lymphoma. TCRdb keeps only in-frame clones here, not all; method: immunoSEQ multiplex PCR. The table has under 20,000 clones, around 70% seen once. The source was CD4+ T cells from blood, collected before the fourth cycle of nivolumab. These receptors all come from a human donor with classical Hodgkin lymphoma. Both conserved end residues are part of each CDR3. The D gene is left open where the match is weak. Size is stated for part of the rows, as once, few or many counts, or as a class when the clone is expanded.

v_call: TRBV7-8
d_call: -
j_call: TRBJ1-6
clone_size: medium-sized
cdr3_nt: TGTGCCAGCAGCTTAAACAATTCACCCCTCCACTTT
cdr3_aa: CASSLNNSPLHF

v_call: TRBV5-1
d_call: TRBD2
j_call: TRBJ2-2
clone_size: -
cdr3_nt: TGCGCCAGCAGACCGACTAGCGGTAGTCGGGAGCTGTTTTTT
cdr3_aa: CASRPTSGSRELFF

v_call: TRBV10-3
d_call: -
j_call: TRBJ1-2
clone_size: -
cdr3_nt: TGTGCCACAAGACCAGCTGAGCCAGGTGGCTACACCTTC
cdr3_aa: CATRPAEPGGYTF

v_call: TRBV7-9
d_call: -
j_call: TRBJ1-4
clone_size: -
cdr3_nt: TGTGCCAGCAGCCCCGGGGACCTAATTAATGAAAAACTGTTTTTT
cdr3_aa: CASSPGDLINEKLFF

v_call: TRBV5-1
d_call: TRBD1
j_call: TRBJ2-7
clone_size: -
cdr3_nt: TGCGCCAGCAGCACAAGACAGGGTACAGGCGAGCAGTACTTC
cdr3_aa: CASSTRQGTGEQYF

v_call: TRBV6-6
d_call: TRBD2
j_call: TRBJ2-1
clone_size: -
cdr3_nt: TGTGCCCATAGGACTAGCGGGAGCTATGAGCAGTTCTTC
cdr3_aa: CAHRTSGSYEQFF

v_call: TRBV28
d_call: TRBD1
j_call: TRBJ1-1
clone_size: -
cdr3_nt: TGTGCCAGCAGTCCCCTAAGGACAGGCCAACCCCTATACACTGAAGCTTTCTTT
cdr3_aa: CASSPLRTGQPLYTEAFF

v_call: TRBV5-8
d_call: TRBD2
j_call: TRBJ2-7
clone_size: few
cdr3_nt: TGTGCCAGCAGCCAAGGGACTACCTATTCCTACGAGCAGTACTTC
cdr3_aa: CASSQGTTYSYEQYF

v_call: TRBV5-1
d_call: -
j_call: TRBJ1-2
clone_size: few
cdr3_nt: TGCGCCAGCAGCTTGTGGTCACAGGGAAATGGCTACACCTTC
cdr3_aa: CASSLWSQGNGYTF

v_call: TRBV9
d_call: -
j_call: TRBJ1-2
clone_size: -
cdr3_nt: TGTGCCAGCAGCGTAGACTATTCGAACTATGGCTACACCTTC
cdr3_aa: CASSVDYSNYGYTF

v_call: TRBV6-6
d_call: TRBD1
j_call: TRBJ1-5
clone_size: few
cdr3_nt: TGTGCCAGCAGCAGGGGACAGCTCTTTCAGCCCCAGCATTTT
cdr3_aa: CASSRGQLFQPQHF

v_call: TRBV2
d_call: -
j_call: TRBJ2-3
clone_size: -
cdr3_nt: TGTGCCAGCGAGAGTTTAGGTTTGGGGCAGTATTTT
cdr3_aa: CASESLGLGQYF

v_call: TRBV9
d_call: TRBD2
j_call: TRBJ2-1
clone_size: -
cdr3_nt: TGTGCCAGCAGCGCCGAATCTAGCGGGGGCTACAATGAGCAGTTCTTC
cdr3_aa: CASSAESSGGYNEQFF

v_call: TRBV30
d_call: -
j_call: TRBJ1-1
clone_size: few
cdr3_nt: TGTGCCTGGAGCGGTGGGCAGGCAATTGAAGCTTTCTTT
cdr3_aa: CAWSGGQAIEAFF

v_call: TRBV5-6
d_call: TRBD2
j_call: TRBJ2-7
clone_size: -
cdr3_nt: TGTGCCAGCAGCGGGCCGGGAGGGACCTCCTACGAGCAGTACTTC
cdr3_aa: CASSGPGGTSYEQYF

v_call: TRBV5-6
d_call: -
j_call: TRBJ1-2
clone_size: -
cdr3_nt: TGTGCCAGCAGCTTGGGAGGGGTCGATGGCTACACCTTC
cdr3_aa: CASSLGGVDGYTF

v_call: TRBV7-2
d_call: -
j_call: TRBJ2-3
clone_size: -
cdr3_nt: TGTGCCAGCAGCTTAGCGTGGGCAAATACGCAGTATTTT
cdr3_aa: CASSLAWANTQYF

v_call: TRBV28
d_call: -
j_call: TRBJ2-5
clone_size: -
cdr3_nt: TGTGCCAGCAGGCCTCTTAGGGGGGCGCGTGTCCAAGAGACCCAGTACTTC
cdr3_aa: CASRPLRGARVQETQYF

v_call: TRBV11-3
d_call: -
j_call: TRBJ2-7
clone_size: -
cdr3_nt: TGTGCCAGCAGCACCGGGACTCGGCAGTACTTC
cdr3_aa: CASSTGTRQYF

v_call: TRBV4-3
d_call: -
j_call: TRBJ1-5
clone_size: few
cdr3_nt: TGCGCCAGCAGCCAAGATCTGAATCAGCCCCAGCATTTT
cdr3_aa: CASSQDLNQPQHF

v_call: TRBV29-1
d_call: TRBD1
j_call: TRBJ2-4
clone_size: once
cdr3_nt: TGCAGCGTTGAGGGGGGTCAGGGGGCTTATTACATTCAGTACTTC
cdr3_aa: CSVEGGQGAYYIQYF

v_call: TRBV7-9
d_call: TRBD2
j_call: TRBJ2-1
clone_size: -
cdr3_nt: TGTGCCAGCAGCTATGTAGCGGGAGGTATCGATGAGCAGTTCTTC
cdr3_aa: CASSYVAGGIDEQFF

v_call: TRBV27
d_call: TRBD2
j_call: TRBJ2-4
clone_size: -
cdr3_nt: TGTGCCAGCAGTCCTTTTAGCGGGAGCCTAGCCAAAAACATTCAGTACTTC
cdr3_aa: CASSPFSGSLAKNIQYF

v_call: TRBV29-1
d_call: -
j_call: TRBJ1-1
clone_size: once
cdr3_nt: TGCAGCGTCCACAGGGTTGCCTACACTGAAGCTTTCTTT
cdr3_aa: CSVHRVAYTEAFF

v_call: TRBV11-3
d_call: -
j_call: TRBJ2-6
clone_size: -
cdr3_nt: TGTGCCAGCAGCTTAGACCCGGGGATCCGCTCTGGGGCCAACGTCCTGACTTTC
cdr3_aa: CASSLDPGIRSGANVLTF

v_call: TRBV28
d_call: -
j_call: TRBJ1-1
clone_size: few
cdr3_nt: TGTGCCAGCAGTTTGCCCGGCAGCCTAGGCACTGAAGCTTTCTTT
cdr3_aa: CASSLPGSLGTEAFF

v_call: TRBV2
d_call: TRBD1
j_call: TRBJ1-5
clone_size: -
cdr3_nt: TGTGCCAGCAGGGGAATGACAGGGATGGGTCAGCCCCAGCATTTT
cdr3_aa: CASRGMTGMGQPQHF

v_call: TRBV6-6
d_call: TRBD1
j_call: TRBJ1-3
clone_size: -
cdr3_nt: TGTGCCAGCAGGAGGGGGCTGGGAAACACCATATATTTT
cdr3_aa: CASRRGLGNTIYF

v_call: TRBV21-1
d_call: -
j_call: TRBJ1-1
clone_size: -
cdr3_nt: TGTGCCAGCAGAGTTCGGGGAATGCAGGGGGCTGAGAGAACTGAAGCTTTCTTT
cdr3_aa: CASRVRGMQGAERTEAFF

v_call: TRBV2
d_call: TRBD1
j_call: TRBJ2-1
clone_size: -
cdr3_nt: TGTGCCAGCAGGGGACAGGGGACCTACAATGAGCAGTTCTTC
cdr3_aa: CASRGQGTYNEQFF

v_call: TRBV4-1
d_call: -
j_call: TRBJ1-2
clone_size: medium-sized
cdr3_nt: TGCGCCAGCAGCCAAGCTGACAGCTATGGCTACACCTTC
cdr3_aa: CASSQADSYGYTF

v_call: TRBV7-2
d_call: TRBD1
j_call: TRBJ1-5
clone_size: few
cdr3_nt: TGTGCCAGCAGCTTAGTCGGGACAGGGGAGAATCAGCCCCAGCATTTT
cdr3_aa: CASSLVGTGENQPQHF

v_call: TRBV19
d_call: -
j_call: TRBJ2-7
clone_size: once
cdr3_nt: TGTGCCAGTAGTTCAGGGGGGACCCTCCTTCCCTACGAGCAGTACTTC
cdr3_aa: CASSSGGTLLPYEQYF

v_call: TRBV9
d_call: TRBD1
j_call: TRBJ1-2
clone_size: -
cdr3_nt: TGTGCCAGCAACGTACAGGGGAATCAGGACTATGGCTACACCTTC
cdr3_aa: CASNVQGNQDYGYTF

v_call: TRBV21-1
d_call: -
j_call: TRBJ2-7
clone_size: -
cdr3_nt: TGTGCCAGCAGGACACCGGGACAGAGACACTACGAGCAGTACTTC
cdr3_aa: CASRTPGQRHYEQYF

v_call: TRBV29-1
d_call: TRBD1
j_call: TRBJ2-3
clone_size: -
cdr3_nt: TGCAGCGTTGACAGGGGGCTAACAGATACGCAGTATTTT
cdr3_aa: CSVDRGLTDTQYF

v_call: TRBV30
d_call: -
j_call: TRBJ2-3
clone_size: few
cdr3_nt: TGTGCCTGGAGAAGGGTCGGCACAGATACGCAGTATTTT
cdr3_aa: CAWRRVGTDTQYF

v_call: TRBV2
d_call: -
j_call: TRBJ1-5
clone_size: -
cdr3_nt: TGTGCCAGCAGGATAGGTCAGCCCCAGCATTTT
cdr3_aa: CASRIGQPQHF

v_call: TRBV5-1
d_call: TRBD2
j_call: TRBJ2-2
clone_size: -
cdr3_nt: TGCGCCAGCAGCTTTCAAGCGGGAGGGACCGGGGAGCTGTTTTTT
cdr3_aa: CASSFQAGGTGELFF